A single sample gave rise to the 18 T cell receptor beta chains below, sequenced in a study of shared clonotypes between healthy human individuals. Repertoires were generated with immunoSEQ multiplex PCR, while TCRdb's copy carries only in-frame clones and drops some. Of some 1,100,000 clones in the sample, around 78% are singletons; the top ten hold under 0.65%. Sequencing was performed on memory CD4+ T cells from PBMCs. Subset meaning: CD45RA-negative fraction. The receptors originated from a man younger than 30 in good health. Some clones in this sample may be carry-over from other donors' samples.

The genes are TRBV10-2 and TRBJ2-5; D may be TRBD1 or TRBD2 (5 bases each). Gene TRBJ2-7 matches the end of the DNA better, so the J call may be wrong. CDR1 and CDR2 from the germline V gene are WSHSY and SAAADI. The CDR3 is 15 residues long. The CDR3 loop reads CASGGIWGNSYEQYF. The CDR3 bases are TGCGCCAGCGGGGGAATTTGGGGAAACTCCTACGAGCAGTACTTC.

The chain combines TRBV7-6 with TRBJ2-3; D tentatively fits TRBD1 or TRBD2 (5 bases each). V gave up 1 base and J gave up 4 bases, with 9 bases separating them. The CDR3 sequence is 14 residues long. Germline V gene data show CDR1 as SGHVS and CDR2 as FNYEAQ. The CDR3 coding sequence is TGTGCCAGCAGCTTAGGGGGGAGCGCAGATACGCAGTATTTT. Amino acid sequence: CASSLGGSADTQYF.

The V and J genes are TRBV28 and TRBJ1-5; possibly TRBD1 for D (5 bases). The germline CDR1 and CDR2 sequences are MDHEN and SYDVKM. The CDR3 is 15 residues long. The V end lost 7 bases, the J end lost 0 bases, and 13 bases lay between the germline ends. The CDR3 nucleotides read TGTGCCAGCAACCCACCGGGGGTTAGCAATCAGCCCCAGCATTTT. Amino acid sequence: CASNPPGVSNQPQHF.

This clone has more than one count but fewer than ten. The V gene is TRBV6-1, the J gene TRBJ2-1; TRBD2 aligns across 8 bases. Germline CDR1 is MNHNS and CDR2 is SASEGT. The CDR3 loop spans 13 amino acids. The V gene end was trimmed by 6 bases and the J gene end by 10 bases; junction bases not matched to a gene: 8. Here the CDR3 reads CASSLLLAEEQFF. In nucleotides, the CDR3 is TGTGCCAGCAGCCTCCTACTAGCGGAGGAGCAGTTCTTC.

This chain links TRBV5-4 with TRBJ2-2; 7 bases match TRBD1. Germline V gene sequence: CDR1 SGHNT, CDR2 YYREEE (reference sequence). CDR3 size: 14 residues. V was clipped by 6 bases and J by 3 bases; unmatched bases: 5. This CDR3 is CASTRGGYTGELFF. CDR3 in DNA: TGTGCCAGCACCCGAGGGGGCTACACCGGGGAGCTGTTTTTT.

The V call is TRBV29-1, the J call TRBJ2-4; D is possibly TRBD1 (7 bases). Germline CDR1 is SQVTM and CDR2 is ANQGSEA. Trimming left V 7 bases short and J 0 bases short, with 13 bases between. This CDR3 comprises 14 residues. CDR3 nucleotides: TGCAGCGAGGAGGGGGCTGGAGCCAAAAACATTCAGTACTTC. Translated: CSEEGAGAKNIQYF.

The rearrangement links TRBV28 to TRBJ1-1; D is ambiguous. CDR3 length: 14 residues. Germline V CDR1 and CDR2: MDHEN, SYDVKM. Between the trimmed V and J ends, which lost 6 bases and 1 base, there was a span of 12 bases. The CDR3 DNA is TGTGCCAGCAGCCCGCCTTACAGGAACACTGAAGCTTTCTTT. Translated, it gives CASSPPYRNTEAFF.

Notes on this clone: Other nucleotide sequences from this sample produce the same CDR3. The V gene is TRBV9, the J gene TRBJ2-3; 8 positions match TRBD2. The CDR3 contains 16 residues. V trimming: 5 bases; J trimming: 1 base; junction bases outside the gene matches: 9. Germline V gives CDR1 SGDLS, CDR2 YYNGEE. The CDR3 sequence is CASSLTSGRGTDTQYF. DNA of the CDR3: TGTGCCAGCAGTCTTACTAGCGGCCGGGGCACAGATACGCAGTATTTT.

This rearrangement joins TRBV29-1 to TRBJ2-4, with TRBD1 identical over 8 bases. Looked up from germline, CDR1 is SQVTM and CDR2 is ANQGSEA. V shed 5 bases and J 6 bases; nucleotides not matched to a gene: 12. The CDR3 contains 15 residues. This CDR3 is CSVQQTGGPGNIQYF. The CDR3 region has the DNA TGCAGCGTTCAACAAACAGGGGGGCCGGGAAACATTCAGTACTTC.

The sample holds one count of this clone. This sample includes further DNA sequences coding for the same CDR3. The rearrangement links TRBV5-1 to TRBJ1-5; 9 bases agree with TRBD1. This CDR3 region has 14 residues. V lost 4 bases to trimming and J lost 6 bases; unmatched junction nucleotides: 5. From germline, CDR1 is SGHRS and CDR2 YFSETQ. The CDR3 reads CASSPGTGSQPQHF. The CDR3 nucleotides read TGCGCCAGCAGCCCCGGGACAGGGTCTCAGCCCCAGCATTTT.

The chain carries TRBV9 and TRBJ2-3; D possibly matches TRBD1 or TRBD2 (5 bases each). Germline CDR1 and CDR2: SGDLS and YYNGEE. This CDR3 spans 14 amino acids. Trimming shortened V by 5 bases and J by 2 bases, and 12 bases separated the two germline ends. DNA of the CDR3: TGTGCCAGCAGTGAGATCGGGACCACAGATACGCAGTATTTT. Amino acids: CASSEIGTTDTQYF.

The gene calls are TRBV5-1 and TRBJ2-5; 14 nucleotides line up with TRBD2. This CDR3 spans 17 amino acids. Germline V gene lookup returns CDR1 SGHRS and CDR2 YFSETQ. The trim removed 4 bases at V and 5 bases at J, leaving 10 bases unmatched. CDR3 bases: TGCGCCAGCAGCCCGGGACTAGCGGGAGCGATCAGGGAGACCCAGTACTTC. Its translation: CASSPGLAGAIRETQYF.

The chain uses TRBV29-1 and TRBJ2-7; weak D call: TRBD1 (6 bases). Trimming cost V 0 bases and J 1 base, with 7 bases left between them. Germline CDR1 SQVTM, CDR2 ANQGSEA. The CDR3 runs to 13 residues. The CDR3 DNA follows: TGCAGCGTTGAAGAAGGGGGTTCCTACGAGCAGTACTTC. The encoded protein is CSVEEGGSYEQYF.

This chain connects TRBV7-8 to TRBJ2-3, with D tentatively TRBD1 (5 bases). The CDR3 is 15 amino acids. From germline, CDR1 is SGHVS and CDR2 FQNEAQ. Between the trimmed V and J ends, which lost 3 bases and 3 bases, there was a span of 13 bases. The CDR3 loop is CASSFLQGMTDTQYF. CDR3 in DNA: TGTGCCAGCAGCTTTCTGCAGGGAATGACAGATACGCAGTATTTT.

The chain has TRBV2 and TRBJ1-4; D remains ambiguous. The V and J ends lost 4 bases and 4 bases respectively, with 7 bases between them. The CDR3 covers 13 residues. Germline V gene sequence: CDR1 SNHLY, CDR2 FYNNEI. The CDR3 DNA follows: TGTGCCAGCAGTGGGAGATATAATGAAAAACTGTTTTTT. Translated: CASSGRYNEKLFF.

The chain is built from TRBV5-5 and TRBJ1-5, with a weak D call TRBD1 (5 bases). This CDR3 spans 14 amino acids. V was clipped by 2 bases and J by 7 bases, with 13 bases between them. CDR1 is SGHKS and CDR2 is YYEKEE in the germline V gene (reference sequence). The CDR3 DNA is TGTGCCAGCAGCTTATCGGGGGAGAACCAGCCCCAGCATTTT. The encoded protein is CASSLSGENQPQHF.

The chain has TRBV9 and TRBJ2-5, with D perhaps being TRBD1 or TRBD2 (5 bases each). Germline values: CDR1 SGDLS, CDR2 YYNGEE. CDR3 length: 13 amino acids. The V gene lost 4 bases and the J gene lost 5 bases, with 12 bases spanning the gap. The CDR3, as DNA: TGTGCCAGCAGCCAGGGACCGGGGGAGACCCAGTACTTC. It is translated as CASSQGPGETQYF.

This clone was seen a single time. A read error may be the cause here, since a much bigger clone is one base away. This specimen includes other DNA sequences encoding the same CDR3. The chain recombines TRBV7-9 with TRBJ1-4, with D unresolved. V was cut by 1 base and J by 7 bases, with 1 base left in between. The germline V gene encodes CDR1 SEHNR and CDR2 FQNEAQ (reference sequence). This CDR3 has 11 residues. CDR3 region: CASSLVEKLFF. The CDR3 DNA reads as TGTGCCAGCAGCTTAGTTGAAAAACTGTTTTTT.